This passage covers 11 T cell receptor beta chains from one sample sequenced in a study of OX40 agonist ivuxolimab in advanced cancers. Sequencing used immunoSEQ multiplex PCR; TCRdb keeps in-frame clones, though not all of them. The table has about 31,000 clones, about nine tenths seen once. The sequencing used CD4+ or CD8+ T cells sorted from blood, collected in a trial of the OX40 agonist ivuxolimab. The receptors were gathered from an adult with an advanced solid tumor such as melanoma, head and neck, liver or kidney cancer.

The rearrangement uses TRBV5-1 and TRBJ1-4, with D possibly matching TRBD1 (5 bases). The germline CDR1 and CDR2 sequences are SGHRS and YFSETQ. CDR3 length: 15 amino acids. V lost 6 bases, J lost 7 bases, and 19 bases lay in between. The CDR3: CASTLEGQDGEKLFF. The CDR3 DNA sequence: TGCGCCAGCACCCTCGAGGGGCAGGACGGTGAAAAACTGTTTTTT.

V and J are TRBV27 and TRBJ2-1; TRBD2 agrees at 9 bases. The CDR3 is made up of 16 amino acids. After removal of 8 bases from V and 5 bases from J, the junction contained 13 bases not matched to a gene. CDR1 and CDR2 (germline): MNHEY, SMNVEV (reference sequence). CDR3 amino acids: CASAGLAPKGHNEQFF. CDR3 bases: TGTGCCAGCGCCGGACTAGCGCCTAAGGGGCACAATGAGCAGTTCTTC.

The gene calls are TRBV28 and TRBJ2-3; D is possibly TRBD2 (5 bases). Germline CDR1 reads MDHEN; CDR2 reads SYDVKM. Trimming cost V 3 bases and J 3 bases, with 7 bases left between them. The CDR3 length is 13 residues. In nucleotides, the CDR3 is TGTGCCAGCAGTTTGAGCGGAACAGATACGCAGTATTTT. It specifies CASSLSGTDTQYF.

V is TRBV28 and J is TRBJ2-7; 7 bases agree with TRBD1. The CDR3 totals 12 residues. Germline V gene lookup returns CDR1 MDHEN and CDR2 SYDVKM. V lost 9 bases, J lost 4 bases, and 6 bases stayed unmatched. The CDR3 nucleotides are TGTGCCAGTAATGACAGGGCTTACGAGCAGTACTTC. This encodes CASNDRAYEQYF.

The rearrangement links TRBV5-4 to TRBJ2-3, with D perhaps TRBD1 or TRBD2 (5 bases each). Trimming stripped 4 bases from V and 4 bases from J, with 19 bases between. Germline CDR1 reads SGHNT; CDR2 reads YYREEE (reference sequence). The CDR3 runs 16 residues. The CDR3 DNA reads TGTGCCAGCAGCCCCGGGGCCGAGTGGGGCGCAGATACGCAGTATTTT. This gives the protein CASSPGAEWGADTQYF.

V and J are TRBV7-9 and TRBJ2-2, with unresolved D. The CDR3 is made up of 14 amino acids. Germline-derived CDR1 and CDR2 are SEHNR and FQNEAQ (reference sequence). V was pared by 2 bases and J by 1 base, with 5 bases between. Here the CDR3 reads CASSLILNTGELFF. The CDR3 DNA is TGTGCCAGCAGCTTAATCCTGAACACCGGGGAGCTGTTTTTT.

V and J are TRBV28 and TRBJ1-4; D is possibly TRBD1 (5 bases). The CDR3 is 16 residues long. Germline-derived CDR1 and CDR2 are MDHEN and SYDVKM. Trimming took off 7 bases at V and 0 bases at J, with 15 bases between the two ends. The CDR3 reads CASTFWGRATNEKLFF. CDR3 coding DNA: TGTGCCAGCACTTTCTGGGGCAGGGCAACTAATGAAAAACTGTTTTTT.

The J gene is TRBJ2-7, the V gene TRBV13; 10 positions agree with TRBD2. Germline CDR1 reads PRHDT; CDR2 reads FYEKMQ (reference sequence). Trimming removed 1 base from V and 2 bases from J; junction bases left unmatched: 2. This CDR3 has 15 residues. The CDR3 DNA reads TGTGCCAGCAGCTTAGATACTAGCGGGACCTACGAGCAGTACTTC. Its protein product is CASSLDTSGTYEQYF. Combining the CDR3 with reference TRBV13 and TRBJ2-7 gives the whole variable domain AAGVIQSPRHLIKEKRETATLKCYPIPRHDTVYWYQQGPGQDPQFLISFYEKMQSDKGSIPDRFSAQQFSDYHSELNMSSLELGDSALYFCASSLDTSGTYEQYFGPGTRLTVT.

The chain links TRBV7-3 to TRBJ2-2; the match to TRBD2 covers 7 bases. Germline V gene data show CDR1 as SGHTA and CDR2 as FQGTGA. V lost 1 base, J lost 4 bases, and 9 bases stayed unmatched. The length of the CDR3 is 17 residues. Here the CDR3 reads CASSLSGGREITGELFF. Here the CDR3 DNA reads TGTGCCAGCAGCTTAAGCGGAGGGCGGGAGATCACCGGGGAGCTGTTTTTT.

The sample holds one count of this clone. This chain links TRBV28 with TRBJ2-2; D is undetermined. The CDR3 loop spans 18 amino acids. Trimming stripped 2 bases from V and 3 bases from J, with 19 bases between. Germline V gene data show CDR1 as MDHEN and CDR2 as SYDVKM. The chain's CDR3 is CASSLLGFTTADTGELFF. CDR3 nucleotide sequence: TGTGCCAGCAGTTTACTCGGGTTCACCACGGCGGACACCGGGGAGCTGTTTTTT.

This chain links TRBV28 with TRBJ2-1; the D gene could be TRBD1 or TRBD2 (5 bases each). The germline V gene has CDR1 MDHEN and CDR2 SYDVKM. The CDR3 loop spans 15 amino acids. The V and J ends lost 3 bases and 9 bases respectively, with 18 bases between them. CDR3 in DNA: TGTGCCAGCAGTTTCGGCCCAACCGAGGGGAGTGAGCAGTTCTTC. It translates to CASSFGPTEGSEQFF.